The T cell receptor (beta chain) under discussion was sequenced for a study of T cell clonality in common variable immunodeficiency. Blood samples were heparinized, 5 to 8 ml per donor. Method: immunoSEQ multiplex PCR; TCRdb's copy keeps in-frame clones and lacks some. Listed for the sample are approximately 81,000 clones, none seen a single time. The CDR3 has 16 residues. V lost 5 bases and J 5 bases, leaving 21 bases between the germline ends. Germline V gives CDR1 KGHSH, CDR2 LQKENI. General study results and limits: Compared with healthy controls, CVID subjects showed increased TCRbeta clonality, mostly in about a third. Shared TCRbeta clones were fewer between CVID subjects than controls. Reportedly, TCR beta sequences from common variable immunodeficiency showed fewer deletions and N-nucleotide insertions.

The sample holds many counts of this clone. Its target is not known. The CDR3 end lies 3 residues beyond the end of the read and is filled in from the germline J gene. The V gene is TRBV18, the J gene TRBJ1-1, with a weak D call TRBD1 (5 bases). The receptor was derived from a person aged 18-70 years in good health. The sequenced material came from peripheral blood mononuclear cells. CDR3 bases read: TGTGCCAGCTCATCAGGGCAATTATCCGTCGGGACTGAA. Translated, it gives CASSSGQLSVGTE. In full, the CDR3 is CASSSGQLSVGTEAFF.